The clone carrying this T cell receptor beta chain appeared a few times. TCRB transcripts that were expressed got sequenced, as all of the isolated RNA had been reverse transcribed. Method: immunoSEQ multiplex PCR; TCRdb's copy keeps in-frame clones and lacks some. The sample shows about 250,000 clones, 13% to 15% of them seen only once. The source of the sample is a study of beta chain features in type 1 diabetes. Naive, central memory, regulatory and stem cell-like memory cells within the CD4+ compartment were sorted using CD45RO/CCR7/CD25/CD127/CD95/CD27. The CDR3 spans 13 residues. The germline V gene encodes CDR1 SNHLY and CDR2 FYNNEI. The V end lost 7 bases, the J end lost 2 bases, and 11 bases lay between the germline ends.

The sample comprised naive CD4+ T cells from blood. The chain has TRBV2 and TRBJ2-5; D may be TRBD1 (5 bases). This TCR came from a woman in her forties in good health. The CDR3 sequence: CASKDNSQETQYF. Written as DNA, the CDR3 is TGTGCCAGCAAGGACAACTCGCAAGAGACCCAGTACTTC.